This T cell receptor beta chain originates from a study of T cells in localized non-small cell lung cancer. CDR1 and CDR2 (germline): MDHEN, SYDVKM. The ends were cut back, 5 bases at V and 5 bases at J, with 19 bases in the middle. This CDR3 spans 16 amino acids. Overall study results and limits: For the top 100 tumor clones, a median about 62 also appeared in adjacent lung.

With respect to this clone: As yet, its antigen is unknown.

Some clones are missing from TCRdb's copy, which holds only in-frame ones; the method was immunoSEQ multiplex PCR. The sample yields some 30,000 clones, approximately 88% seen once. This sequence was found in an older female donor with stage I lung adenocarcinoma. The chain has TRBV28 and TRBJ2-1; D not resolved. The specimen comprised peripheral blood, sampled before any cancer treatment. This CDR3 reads CASSPPPGPNNNEQFF. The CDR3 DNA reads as TGTGCCAGCAGTCCCCCCCCAGGACCTAACAACAATGAGCAGTTCTTC.